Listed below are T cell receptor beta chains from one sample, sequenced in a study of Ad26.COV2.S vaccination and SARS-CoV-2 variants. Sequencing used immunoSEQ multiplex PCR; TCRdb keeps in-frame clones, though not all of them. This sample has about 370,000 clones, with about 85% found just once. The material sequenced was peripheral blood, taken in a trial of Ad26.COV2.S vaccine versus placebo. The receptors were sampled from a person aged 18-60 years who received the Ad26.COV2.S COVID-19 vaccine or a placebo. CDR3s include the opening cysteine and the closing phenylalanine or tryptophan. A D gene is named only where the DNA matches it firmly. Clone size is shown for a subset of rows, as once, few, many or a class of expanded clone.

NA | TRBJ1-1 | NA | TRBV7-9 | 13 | CASSLYGGGEAFF | TGTGCCAGCAGCTTGTACGGGGGCGGTGAAGCTTTCTTT
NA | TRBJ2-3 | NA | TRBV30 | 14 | CAWIRDPRADTQYF | TGTGCCTGGATCCGGGACCCCAGAGCAGATACGCAGTATTTT
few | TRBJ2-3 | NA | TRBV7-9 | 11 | CASSFTDTQYF | TGTGCCAGCAGCTTTACAGATACGCAGTATTTT
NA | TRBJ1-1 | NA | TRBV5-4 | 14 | CASSLSGMNTEAFF | TGTGCCAGCAGCTTGTCTGGGATGAACACTGAAGCTTTCTTT
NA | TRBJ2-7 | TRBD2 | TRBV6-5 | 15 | CASSLLAGGAYEQYF | TGTGCCAGCAGCCTACTAGCGGGGGGAGCCTACGAGCAGTACTTC
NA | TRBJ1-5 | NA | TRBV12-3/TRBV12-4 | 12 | CASTRGNQPQHF | TGTGCCAGCACACGAGGCAATCAGCCCCAGCATTTT
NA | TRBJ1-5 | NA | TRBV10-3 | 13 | CAISWTDNQPQHF | TGTGCCATCAGTTGGACAGACAATCAGCCCCAGCATTTT
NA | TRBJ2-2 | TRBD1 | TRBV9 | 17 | CASTPQWGQGAVGELFF | TGTGCCAGCACCCCACAGTGGGGACAGGGGGCCGTCGGGGAGCTGTTTTTT
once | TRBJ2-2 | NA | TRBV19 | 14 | CASSIRGASGELFF | TGTGCCAGTAGTATTAGGGGCGCCTCCGGGGAGCTGTTTTTT
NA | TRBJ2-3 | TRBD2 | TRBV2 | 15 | CASLSGALSTDTQYF | TGTGCCAGCCTTAGCGGGGCGTTAAGCACAGATACGCAGTATTTT
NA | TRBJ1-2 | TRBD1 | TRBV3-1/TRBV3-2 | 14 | CASSQESRRQGWAF | TGTGCCAGCAGCCAAGAGAGTCGGCGACAGGGTTGGGCCTTC
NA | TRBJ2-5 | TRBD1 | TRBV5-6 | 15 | CASSFWGQGWETQYF | TGTGCCAGCAGCTTCTGGGGACAGGGCTGGGAGACCCAGTACTTC
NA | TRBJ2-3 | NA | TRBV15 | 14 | CATSRDHNADTQYF | TGTGCCACCAGCAGAGATCACAACGCAGATACGCAGTATTTT
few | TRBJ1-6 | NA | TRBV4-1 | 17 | CASSQARTRQYNSPLHF | TGCGCCAGCAGCCAGGCAAGGACAAGACAATATAATTCACCCCTCCACTTT
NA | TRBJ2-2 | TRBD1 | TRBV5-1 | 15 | CASCRDSPNTGELFF | TGCGCCAGTTGCCGGGACAGCCCAAACACCGGGGAGCTGTTTTTT
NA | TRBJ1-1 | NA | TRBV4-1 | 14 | CASSPGHWEKGAFF | TGCGCCAGCAGCCCGGGACACTGGGAAAAGGGTGCTTTCTTT
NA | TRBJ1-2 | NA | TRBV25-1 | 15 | CASSEYTGAGGRYTF | TGTGCCAGCAGTGAATATACGGGGGCCGGGGGGCGCTACACCTTC
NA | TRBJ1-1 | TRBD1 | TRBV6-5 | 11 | CATTGDTEAFF | TGTGCCACTACAGGGGACACTGAAGCTTTCTTT
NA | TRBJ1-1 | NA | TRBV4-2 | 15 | CASSQVSRVNTEAFF | TGTGCCAGCAGCCAAGTCAGCAGAGTAAACACTGAAGCTTTCTTT
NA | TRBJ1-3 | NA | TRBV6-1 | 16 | CASSEAPGRAGNTIYF | TGTGCCAGCAGTGAAGCGCCGGGCAGGGCGGGAAACACCATATATTTT
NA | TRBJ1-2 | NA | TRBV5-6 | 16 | CASSPTPSGVVYGYTF | TGTGCCAGCAGCCCCACCCCCTCAGGGGTTGTCTATGGCTACACCTTC
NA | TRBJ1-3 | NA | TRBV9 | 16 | CASSVGAGSSGNTIYF | TGTGCCAGCAGCGTAGGGGCCGGGAGTTCTGGAAACACCATATATTTT
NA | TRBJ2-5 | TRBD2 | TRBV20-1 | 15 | CSANERGPQQETQYF | TGCAGTGCTAATGAGCGGGGGCCCCAACAAGAGACCCAGTACTTC
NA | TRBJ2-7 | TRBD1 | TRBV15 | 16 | CATSRGGTGGRNEQYF | TGTGCCACCAGCAGAGGGGGGACAGGGGGCAGGAACGAGCAGTACTTC
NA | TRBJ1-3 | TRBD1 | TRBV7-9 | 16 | CASSSIGGLAGNTIYF | TGTGCCAGCAGTTCTATAGGGGGCTTGGCTGGAAACACCATATATTTT
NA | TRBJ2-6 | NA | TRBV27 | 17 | CASSRGAGTSGANVLTF | TGTGCCAGCTCTCGTGGGGCAGGTACCTCTGGGGCCAACGTCCTGACTTTC
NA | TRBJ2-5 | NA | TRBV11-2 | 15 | CASSSLRTAQETQYF | TGTGCCAGCAGCAGCCTGAGGACGGCTCAAGAGACCCAGTACTTC
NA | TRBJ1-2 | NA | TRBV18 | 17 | CASSPNRFGLFLYGYTF | TGTGCCAGCTCACCAAACAGGTTTGGTCTATTCCTCTATGGCTACACCTTC
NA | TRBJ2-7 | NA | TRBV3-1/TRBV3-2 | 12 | CASSHAFYEQYF | TGTGCCAGCAGCCACGCCTTCTACGAGCAGTACTTC
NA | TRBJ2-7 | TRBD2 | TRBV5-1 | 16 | CASSLVLAGIPYEQYF | TGCGCCAGCAGCTTGGTTCTAGCGGGGATACCCTACGAGCAGTACTTC
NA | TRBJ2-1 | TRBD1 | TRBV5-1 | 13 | CASRDREVDEQFF | TGCGCCAGCAGGGACAGGGAGGTAGATGAGCAGTTCTTC
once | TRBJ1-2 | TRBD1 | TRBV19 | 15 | CASIRSATGDYGYTF | TGTGCCAGTATCAGGTCCGCGACAGGGGACTATGGCTACACCTTC
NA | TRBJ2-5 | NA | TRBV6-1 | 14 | CASSESWGEGAPNF | NA
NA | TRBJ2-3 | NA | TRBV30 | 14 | CAWSTTGKGDTQYF | TGTGCCTGGAGTACCACAGGGAAGGGGGATACGCAGTATTTT
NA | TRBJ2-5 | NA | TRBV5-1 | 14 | CASSPSASGETQYF | TGCGCCAGCAGCCCGTCGGCGAGCGGGGAGACCCAGTACTTC
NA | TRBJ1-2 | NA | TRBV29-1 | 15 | CSVDRIPGTVDGYTF | TGCAGCGTCGATAGAATACCCGGGACCGTTGATGGCTACACCTTC